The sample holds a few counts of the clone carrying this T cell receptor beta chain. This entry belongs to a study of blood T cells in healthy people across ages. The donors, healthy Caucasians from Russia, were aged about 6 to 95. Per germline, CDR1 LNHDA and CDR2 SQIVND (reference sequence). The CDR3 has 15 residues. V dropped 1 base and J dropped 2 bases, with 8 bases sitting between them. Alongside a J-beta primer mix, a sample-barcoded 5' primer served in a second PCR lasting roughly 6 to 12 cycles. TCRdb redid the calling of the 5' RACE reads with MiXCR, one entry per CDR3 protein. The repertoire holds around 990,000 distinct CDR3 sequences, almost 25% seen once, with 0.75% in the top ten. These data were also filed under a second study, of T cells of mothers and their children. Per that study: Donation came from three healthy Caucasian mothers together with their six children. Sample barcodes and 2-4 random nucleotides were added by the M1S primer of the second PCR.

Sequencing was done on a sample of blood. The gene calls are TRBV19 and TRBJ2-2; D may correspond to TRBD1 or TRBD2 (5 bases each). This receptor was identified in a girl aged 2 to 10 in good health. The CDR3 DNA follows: TGTGCCAGTAGTATAGCGAGGGGTAACACCGGGGAGCTGTTTTTT. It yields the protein CASSIARGNTGELFF. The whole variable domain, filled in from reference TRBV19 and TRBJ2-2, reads DGGITQSPKYLFRKEGQNVTLSCEQNLNHDAMYWYRQDPGQGLRLIYYSQIVNDFQKGDIAEGYSVSREKKESFPLTVTSAQKNPTAFYLCASSIARGNTGELFFGEGSRLTVL.